Listed here are 15 T cell receptor beta chains from one sample, sequenced in a study of post-analysis software for immune sequencing data. TCR beta cDNA libraries had unique molecular identifiers. TCRdb re-called the PCR reads with MiXCR, one entry per CDR3 protein. The sample records around 260,000 distinct CDR3 sequences, 35% to 40% being singletons. Notes on the study in general: Four to six TRBV segments, including TRBV5-6, TRBV5-1 and TRBV20-1, were more frequent in patients than controls.

Their recognized antigens are unknown. Specimen: blood. The receptors shown here come from a girl aged 10 to 17 with multiple sclerosis.

This clonotype was detected a few times. The V call is TRBV25-1, the J call TRBJ2-2; possible D gene TRBD2, 6 bases. This CDR3 has 18 residues. V was trimmed by 2 bases and J by 0 bases, leaving 16 bases between them. Germline assignment: CDR1 MGHDK and CDR2 SYGVNS. CDR3: CASSETRGTFPNTGELFF. The CDR3 DNA follows: TGTGCCAGCAGTGAAACCCGGGGGACGTTTCCGAACACCGGGGAGCTGTTTTTT.

This clonotype was recorded at least ten times. The V gene is TRBV27, the J gene TRBJ2-1, with 13 bases matching TRBD2. V dropped 6 bases and J dropped 9; count of bases not matched to a gene: 14. Germline V lookup: CDR1 MNHEY, CDR2 SMNVEV (reference sequence). The CDR3 is 17 residues long. CDR3 sequence: CASSRPRTSGSGSEQFF. For the CDR3, the DNA is TGTGCCAGCAGCCGACCTCGGACTAGCGGGAGCGGAAGTGAGCAGTTCTTC.

The V and J genes are TRBV20-1 and TRBJ2-3; 9 bases agree with TRBD2. V trimming: 3 bases; J trimming: 6 bases; junction bases outside the gene matches: 10. Per the germline V gene, CDR1 is DFQATT and CDR2 is SNEGSKA (reference sequence). CDR3 length: 15 residues. In DNA, the CDR3 is TGCAGTGCTAGTCAGGCTAGCGGGGCCAGGGATACGCAGTATTTT. It encodes CSASQASGARDTQYF.

The table lists this clonotype with a count of one. The chain combines TRBV6-5 with TRBJ2-7; D unresolved. The CDR3 extends over 13 amino acids. V lost 4 bases to trimming and J lost 0 bases, with 7 bases between them. CDR1 and CDR2 (germline): MNHEY, SVGAGI. In DNA form, the CDR3 reads TGTGCCAGCAGTTTAAAGAGCTCCTACGAGCAGTACTTC. Translated, it gives CASSLKSSYEQYF.

This chain uses TRBV20-1 with TRBJ2-7; 9 bases align to TRBD2. V dropped 0 bases and J dropped 0; count of bases not matched to a gene: 0. Germline assignment: CDR1 DFQATT and CDR2 SNEGSKA (reference sequence). The CDR3 runs to 14 residues. CDR3 nucleotides: TGCAGTGCTAGAGAGGGACTAGCCTCCTACGAGCAGTACTTC. Translating gives CSAREGLASYEQYF.

Ten or more counts support this clonotype. The V gene is TRBV5-1, the J gene TRBJ2-2; tentative D call: TRBD2 (5 bases). Trimming removed 6 bases from V and 5 bases from J, with 11 bases in between. This CDR3 spans 13 amino acids. Germline V gene lookup returns CDR1 SGHRS and CDR2 YFSETQ. CDR3 in amino acids: CASTTSGTGELFF. CDR3 nucleotide sequence: TGCGCCAGCACCACTTCGGGGACCGGGGAGCTGTTTTTT.

On this clonotype itself: A much larger clone differs by one base, so this may be a read error. The chain combines TRBV20-1 with TRBJ2-1; D is possibly TRBD1 or TRBD2 (6 bases each). The CDR3 extends over 13 amino acids. Trimming left V 1 base short and J 9 bases short, with 13 bases between. The germline V gene encodes CDR1 DFQATT and CDR2 SNEGSKA (reference sequence). CDR3 in DNA: TGCAGTGCTAGAGTAGGGGGGAGGAGTGAGCAGTTCTTC. Amino acid sequence: CSARVGGRSEQFF.

V usage is TRBV20-1 and J usage is TRBJ2-2; 7 bases match TRBD2. Germline V gene data show CDR1 as DFQATT and CDR2 as SNEGSKA (reference sequence). Losses at the gene ends were 7 bases for V and 4 bases for J; bases not matched to a gene: 6. The CDR3 spans 13 residues. The CDR3 DNA sequence: TGCAGTGGCAGAGGGGAGGGCACCGGGGAGCTGTTTTTT. Its protein product is CSGRGEGTGELFF.

CDR3 residues: CASSQDVRDTEAFF. The CDR3 DNA reads TGTGCCAGCAGCCAAGACGTAAGGGACACTGAAGCTTTCTTT. The chain carries TRBV4-2 and TRBJ1-1, with D hard to call. Trimming shortened V by 0 bases and J by 3 bases, and 8 bases separated the two germline ends. The CDR3 is 14 residues long. The germline V gene encodes CDR1 LGHNA and CDR2 YNFKEQ.

The chain links TRBV18 to TRBJ2-1; the D gene is possibly TRBD1 (7 bases). The assigned J gene may be wrong: the sequence end matches TRBJ2-7 better. The CDR3 sequence is 17 residues long. Germline V lookup: CDR1 KGHSH, CDR2 LQKENI. CDR3 amino acids: CASSPPQGGKERREQYF. For the CDR3, the DNA is TGTGCCAGCTCACCACCGCAGGGGGGAAAAGAGAGGAGAGAGCAGTACTTC.

This clonotype was seen just once. This chain uses TRBV7-6 with TRBJ1-3; 10 nucleotides line up with TRBD1. V dropped 4 bases and J dropped 3; count of bases not matched to a gene: 6. The CDR3 consists of 16 residues. Germline V gene lookup returns CDR1 SGHVS and CDR2 FNYEAQ. CDR3 nucleotide sequence: TGTGCCAGCAGCTCGGGACAGGGGTTACTTGGAAACACCATATATTTT. Protein: CASSSGQGLLGNTIYF.

The chain has TRBV30 and TRBJ2-2; TRBD1 matches at 10 bases. In germline, CDR1 is GTSNPN, CDR2 SVGIG (reference sequence). This CDR3 has 16 amino acids. J lost 5 bases, V lost 0 bases, and 6 bases had no gene match. This chain's CDR3 is CAWSVGDRGHTGELFF. In nucleotides, the CDR3 is TGTGCCTGGAGTGTAGGGGACAGGGGTCATACCGGGGAGCTGTTTTTT.

This clonotype was seen ten or more times. The chain couples TRBV14 to TRBJ2-5; D remains ambiguous. The CDR3 covers 12 residues. Germline CDR1 reads SGHDN; CDR2 reads FVKESK. Trimming removed 0 bases at V and 7 bases at J, with 6 bases between. The DNA of the CDR3 is TGTGCCAGCAGCCAAGAGTGGGGGACCCAGTACTTC. Protein sequence: CASSQEWGTQYF.

This sequence joins TRBV28 and TRBJ1-2, with D uncertain. The V gene's germline CDR1 is MDHEN and CDR2 SYDVKM. The CDR3 spans 14 residues. Trimming removed 6 bases from V and 6 bases from J, with 17 bases in between. DNA for the CDR3: TGTGCCAGCAGGTTAGGGTTGAGTGTCAATGGCTACACCTTC. It specifies CASRLGLSVNGYTF.

This clonotype was recorded many times. The chain links TRBV28 to TRBJ2-3, with a tentative D call TRBD1 (6 bases). The CDR3 is 14 residues long. V lost 6 bases and J 4 bases, leaving 14 bases between the germline ends. Germline CDR1 reads MDHEN; CDR2 reads SYDVKM. The CDR3 reads CASRLIQGPDTQYF. The DNA for the CDR3 is TGTGCCAGCAGGTTGATACAGGGACCAGATACGCAGTATTTT.